The 6 T cell receptor beta chains below come from one sample, sequenced in a study of T cell responses to AZD1222 COVID-19 vaccine. Clones were read by immunoSEQ multiplex PCR, and TCRdb kept only the in-frame ones, dropping some. The sample lists around 140,000 clones, approximately 88% occurring once. This sample comprised peripheral blood, obtained on day 0 of AZD1222 vaccination. These receptors originate from an adult in good health.

V and J are TRBV15 and TRBJ1-5, with unresolved D. V lost 1 base to trimming and J lost 3 bases, with 7 bases between them. The CDR3 length is 14 residues. Germline V CDR1 and CDR2: LNHNV, YYDKDF (reference sequence). CDR3 sequence reads: CATSRAGSNQPQHF. Written as DNA, the CDR3 is TGTGCCACCAGCAGAGCCGGTTCCAATCAGCCCCAGCATTTT. The variable domain in full, completed from reference TRBV15 and TRBJ1-5, reads DAMVIQNPRYQVTQFGKPVTLSCSQTLNHNVMYWYQQKSSQAPKLLFHYYDKDFNNEADTPDNFQSRRPNTSFCFLDIRSPGLGDTAMYLCATSRAGSNQPQHFGDGTRLSIL.

This clone was picked up a small number of times. This chain joins TRBV4-2 and TRBJ2-1; no reliable D call. CDR1 is LGHNA and CDR2 is YNFKEQ in the germline V gene. V was shortened by 4 bases and J by 3 bases, with 7 bases between the two germline ends. This CDR3 region has 13 residues. Written as DNA, the CDR3 is TGTGCCAGCAGCCCCATGAACTACAATGAGCAGTTCTTC. Its protein is CASSPMNYNEQFF.

The V gene is TRBV4-1, the J gene TRBJ2-3; a possible D gene is TRBD2 (5 bases). The V end was cut by 0 bases, the J end by 1 base, with 11 bases between. Germline assignment: CDR1 MGHRA and CDR2 YSYEKL. CDR3 size: 16 residues. CDR3 amino acids: CASSQEALGGTDTQYF. The CDR3 DNA is TGCGCCAGCAGCCAAGAGGCCCTGGGAGGCACAGATACGCAGTATTTT.

The gene calls are TRBV6-6 and TRBJ2-3; the D is unclear. The germline V gene has CDR1 MNHNY and CDR2 SVGAGI (reference sequence). The CDR3 loop spans 12 amino acids. Trimming cost V 6 bases and J 5 bases, with 9 bases left between them. The CDR3 coding sequence is TGTGCCAGCAGAGGGCCAAAAGATACGCAGTATTTT. Residues: CASRGPKDTQYF.

This chain uses TRBV5-1 with TRBJ2-1; 7 bases line up with TRBD1. The CDR3 contains 15 residues. The V gene end was trimmed by 0 bases and the J gene end by 7 bases; junction bases not matched to a gene: 7. Per germline, CDR1 SGHRS and CDR2 YFSETQ. In DNA, the CDR3 is TGCGCCAGCAGCTTGGATACAGGGGTTAGGAATGAGCAGTTCTTC. Amino acid sequence: CASSLDTGVRNEQFF. The full variable domain, completed using reference TRBV5-1 and TRBJ2-1, is KAGVTQTPRYLIKTRGQQVTLSCSPISGHRSVSWYQQTPGQGLQFLFEYFSETQRNKGNFPGRFSGRQFSNSRSEMNVSTLELGDSALYLCASSLDTGVRNEQFFGPGTRLTVL.

The genes are TRBV11-2 and TRBJ1-4, with D possibly matching TRBD1 (5 bases). The germline gives CDR1 SGHAT, CDR2 FQNNGV. Trimming removed 4 bases from V and 5 bases from J, with 17 bases in between. The CDR3 is 16 residues long. CDR3 coding DNA: TGTGCCAGCAGCTCCGCCGGCGGGGCTGTAAATGAAAAACTGTTTTTT. Translating gives CASSSAGGAVNEKLFF.